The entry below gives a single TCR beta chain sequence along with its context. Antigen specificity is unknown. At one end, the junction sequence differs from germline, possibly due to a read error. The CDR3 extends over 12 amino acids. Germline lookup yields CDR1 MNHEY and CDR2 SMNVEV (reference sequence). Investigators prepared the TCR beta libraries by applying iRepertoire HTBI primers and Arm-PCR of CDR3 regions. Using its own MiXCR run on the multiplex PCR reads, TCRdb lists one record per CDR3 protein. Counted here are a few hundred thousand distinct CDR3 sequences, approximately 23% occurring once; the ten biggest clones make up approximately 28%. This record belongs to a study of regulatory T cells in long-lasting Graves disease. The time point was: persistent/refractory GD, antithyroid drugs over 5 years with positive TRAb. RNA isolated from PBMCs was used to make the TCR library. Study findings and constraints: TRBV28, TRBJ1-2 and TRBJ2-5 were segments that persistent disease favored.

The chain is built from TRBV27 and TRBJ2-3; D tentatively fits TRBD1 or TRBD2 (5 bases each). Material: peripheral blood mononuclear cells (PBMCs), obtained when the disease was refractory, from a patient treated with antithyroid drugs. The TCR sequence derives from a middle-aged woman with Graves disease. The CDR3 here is CASSRDGTRGFF. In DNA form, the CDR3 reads TGTGCCAGCAGTCGCGACGGGACCCGAGGTTTTTTT.